This T cell receptor beta chain originates from a study of cytomegalovirus exposure and HLA in healthy donors. The CDR3 is made up of 14 amino acids. CDR1 and CDR2 (germline): SGHNT, YENEEA. The V gene end was trimmed by 8 bases and the J gene end by 1 base; junction bases not matched to a gene: 3. PCR primers comprised 60 Vbeta and 13 Jbeta primers. Assay: immunoSEQ multiplex PCR; the TCRdb copy retains only in-frame clones and omits some. The data show about 270,000 clones, with roughly 85% seen just once and less than 4% held by the top ten. All the people who gave samples were healthy bone marrow donors.

V usage is TRBV11-3 and J usage is TRBJ2-3; TRBD1 matches 10 bases. The TCR sequence derives from a middle-aged man in good health and CMV-seropositive. Sequencing input: PBMCs. This chain's CDR3 is CASGDRGRTDTQYF. The CDR3 bases are TGTGCCAGCGGGGACAGGGGCCGCACAGATACGCAGTATTTT.